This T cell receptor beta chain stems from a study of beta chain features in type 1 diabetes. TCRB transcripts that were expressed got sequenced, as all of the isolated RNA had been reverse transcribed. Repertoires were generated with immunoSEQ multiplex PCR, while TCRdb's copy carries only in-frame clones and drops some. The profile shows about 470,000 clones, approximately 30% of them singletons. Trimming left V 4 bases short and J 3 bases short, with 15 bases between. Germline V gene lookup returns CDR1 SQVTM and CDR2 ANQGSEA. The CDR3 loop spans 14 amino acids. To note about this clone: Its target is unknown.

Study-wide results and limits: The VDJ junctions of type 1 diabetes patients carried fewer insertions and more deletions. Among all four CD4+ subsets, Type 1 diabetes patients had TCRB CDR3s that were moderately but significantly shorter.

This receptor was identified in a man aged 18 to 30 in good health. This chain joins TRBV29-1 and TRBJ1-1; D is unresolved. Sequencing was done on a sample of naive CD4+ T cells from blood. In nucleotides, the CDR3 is TGCAGCGTTGTTGTGTTCGTTGGGGACACTGAAGCTTTCTTT. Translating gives CSVVVFVGDTEAFF.